This TCR beta chain stems from a study of T cells after yellow fever vaccination. On the study more broadly: For low cell numbers, libraries were made with SMART-Seq v4 Ultra Low Input.

From germline, CDR1 is SQVTM and CDR2 ANQGSEA. With 0 bases removed from V and 2 bases from J, the gap between germline ends came to 10 bases. The CDR3 is 14 amino acids. MiXCR was run by TCRdb on the 5' RACE reads, yielding one entry per CDR3 protein. This sample has more than 300,000 distinct CDR3 sequences, with roughly 7% found just once. This TCR came from a man between 18 and 35 years old who received the YFV17D yellow fever vaccine. V and J are TRBV29-1 and TRBJ2-5; D uncertain. Sample: PBMCs, taken roughly 45 days after the first yellow fever vaccination. As DNA, the CDR3 is TGCAGCGTTGAAGATCGGTCTGAACAAGAGACCCAGTACTTC. This encodes CSVEDRSEQETQYF.